This T cell receptor beta chain was observed in a study of shared clonotypes between healthy human individuals. General study points: Sorted-subset samples were not fully sequenced, rarefaction indicated. Tissues were not sampled, only blood, and their repertoires likely differ.

Naivety among CD8 cells was defined by CD45RO negativity and positive CCR7 selection, thereby excluding terminally differentiated effector memory CD45RA+ cells. HIV-negative, healthy adults without recent acute infections or vaccinations were the donors. With respect to this clone: The antigen remains unidentified.

In the original workflow: Owing to the provision of junction-only sequences devoid of quality scores by immunoSEQ, filtering differed. Sequencing used immunoSEQ multiplex PCR; TCRdb keeps in-frame clones, though not all of them. V and J calls and clone size are as listed in that table; D and trimming were resolved from the DNA. This sample has around 2,100,000 clones; about 94% occur once, and the top ten carry less than 1.5%. The TCR was taken from a man between 18 and 35 years old in good health. The source material was naive CD8+ T cells sorted from blood.

CDR3 residues: CASSSADGYTF. As DNA, the CDR3 is TGCGCCAGCAGCTCAGCAGATGGCTACACCTTC. The chain couples TRBV5-1 to TRBJ1-2; the D is unclear. The germline gives CDR1 SGHRS, CDR2 YFSETQ. CDR3 length: 11 residues. Trimming removed 3 bases at V and 6 bases at J, with 6 bases between.